This T cell receptor beta chain was obtained from a study of OX40 agonist ivuxolimab in advanced cancers. The protocol was immunoSEQ multiplex PCR, while the TCRdb copy is restricted to in-frame clones and leaves out a portion. The table lists about 52,000 clones, just under 95% of them singletons. The receptor comes from an adult with an advanced solid tumor such as melanoma, head and neck, liver or kidney cancer. The sample here was CD4+ or CD8+ T cells sorted from blood, taken in a trial of the OX40 agonist ivuxolimab.

CDR3 loop: CASKGTTYGYTF. The CDR3 DNA follows: TGTGCCAGCAAGGGGACAACCTATGGCTACACCTTC. The V call is TRBV7-2, the J call TRBJ1-2; D might be TRBD1 (6 bases). The ends were cut back, 7 bases at V and 4 bases at J, with 10 bases in the middle. Germline values: CDR1 SGHTA, CDR2 FQGNSA. The CDR3 is made up of 12 amino acids.